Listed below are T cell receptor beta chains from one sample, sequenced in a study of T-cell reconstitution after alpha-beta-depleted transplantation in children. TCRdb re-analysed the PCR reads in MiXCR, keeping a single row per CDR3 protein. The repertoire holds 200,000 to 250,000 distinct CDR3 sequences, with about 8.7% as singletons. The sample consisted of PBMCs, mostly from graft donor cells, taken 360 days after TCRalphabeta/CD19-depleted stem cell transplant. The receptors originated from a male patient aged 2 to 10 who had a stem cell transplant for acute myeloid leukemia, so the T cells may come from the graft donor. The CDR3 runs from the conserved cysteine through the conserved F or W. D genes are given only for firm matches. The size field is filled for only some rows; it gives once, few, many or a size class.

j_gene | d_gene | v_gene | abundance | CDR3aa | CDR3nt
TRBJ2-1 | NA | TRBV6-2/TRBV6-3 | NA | CASSYWRTYNEQFF | TGTGCCAGCAGTTACTGGAGAACCTACAATGAGCAGTTCTTC
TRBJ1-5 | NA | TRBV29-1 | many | CSVEGRLYSPNQPQHF | TGCAGCGTTGAGGGGAGACTGTATAGTCCCAATCAGCCCCAGCATTTT
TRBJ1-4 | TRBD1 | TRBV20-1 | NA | CSALQGGLEKLFF | TGCAGTGCTTTACAGGGGGGATTGGAAAAACTGTTTTTT
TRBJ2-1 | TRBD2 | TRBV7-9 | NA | CASSLGAGPLYNEQFF | TGTGCCAGCAGCTTAGGAGCGGGGCCCTTATACAATGAGCAGTTCTTC
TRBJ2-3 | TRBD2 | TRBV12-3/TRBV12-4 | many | CASSLGLAGGRTDTQYF | TGTGCCAGCAGTTTGGGACTAGCGGGGGGTCGGACAGATACGCAGTATTTT
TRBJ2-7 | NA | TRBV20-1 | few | CSARDAGLPYEQYF | TGCAGTGCTAGAGATGCAGGGCTCCCCTACGAGCAGTACTTC
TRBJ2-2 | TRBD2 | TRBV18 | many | CASSQGLQNTGELFF | TGTGCCAGCTCACAGGGACTACAGAACACCGGGGAGCTGTTTTTT
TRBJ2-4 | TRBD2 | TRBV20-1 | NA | CSAKRGELAKNIQYF | TGCAGTGCAAAGCGGGGAGAACTAGCCAAAAACATTCAGTACTTC
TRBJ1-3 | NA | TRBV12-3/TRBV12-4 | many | CASSLSRNTIYF | TGTGCCAGCAGTTTAAGCCGAAACACCATATATTTT
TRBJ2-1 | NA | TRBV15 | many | CATTAGGGYNEQFF | TGTGCTACGACGGCAGGGGGGGGATACAATGAGCAGTTCTTC
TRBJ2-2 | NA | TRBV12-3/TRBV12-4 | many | CASSPRATGELFF | TGTGCCAGCAGCCCCAGGGCCACCGGGGAGCTGTTTTTT
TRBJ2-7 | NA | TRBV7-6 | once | CASSSGLGPATTGTFYEQYF | TGTGCCAGCAGCTCAGGACTCGGCCCGGCAACAACCGGGACATTCTACGAGCAGTACTTC
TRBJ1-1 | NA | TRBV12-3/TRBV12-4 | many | CASSPSGQLNTEAFF | TGTGCCAGCAGTCCCTCCGGGCAGCTGAACACTGAAGCTTTCTTT
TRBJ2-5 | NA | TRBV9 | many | CASSVDTASETQYF | TGTGCCAGCAGCGTAGATACAGCCTCAGAGACCCAGTACTTC
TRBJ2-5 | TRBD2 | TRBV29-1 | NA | CSVSGTSGETQYF | TGCAGCGTGTCCGGGACTAGCGGGGAGACCCAGTACTTC
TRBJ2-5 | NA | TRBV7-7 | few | CASSSLTSPAETQYF | TGTGCTAGCAGCTCGCTTACTAGTCCGGCAGAGACCCAGTACTTC
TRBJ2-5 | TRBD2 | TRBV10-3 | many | CAISESPSGGQETQYF | TGTGCCATCAGTGAGTCTCCTAGCGGGGGCCAAGAGACCCAGTACTTC
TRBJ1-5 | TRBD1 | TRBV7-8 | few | CASSRGQGASVGNQPQHF | TGTGCCAGCAGCCGGGGACAGGGGGCGTCGGTGGGGAATCAGCCCCAGCATTTT
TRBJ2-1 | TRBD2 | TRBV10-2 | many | CASSPGEGGNEQFF | TGCGCCAGCAGCCCCGGGGAGGGTGGCAATGAGCAGTTCTTC
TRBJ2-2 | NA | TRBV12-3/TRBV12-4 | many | CASSQTRSGELFF | TGTGCCAGCAGCCAAACTAGGTCCGGGGAGCTGTTTTTT
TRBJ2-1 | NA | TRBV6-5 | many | CASSYSRSSYNEQFF | TGTGCCAGCAGTTACTCGCGGAGCTCCTACAATGAGCAGTTCTTC
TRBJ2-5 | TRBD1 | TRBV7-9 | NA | CASSRTGVWETQYF | TGTGCCAGCAGCCGGACAGGGGTTTGGGAGACCCAGTACTTC
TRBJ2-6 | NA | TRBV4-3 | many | CASSQAVYSGANVLTF | TGCGCCAGCAGCCAGGCAGTATACTCTGGGGCCAACGTCCTGACTTTC
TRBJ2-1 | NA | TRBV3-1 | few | CASSQDYTGQTQAYNEQFF | TGTGCCAGCAGCCAAGATTATACTGGCCAGACCCAAGCCTACAATGAGCAGTTCTTC
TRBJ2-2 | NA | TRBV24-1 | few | CATSGQTGELFF | TGTGCCACCAGTGGACAGACCGGGGAGCTGTTTTTT
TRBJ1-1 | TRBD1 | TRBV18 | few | CASSPRTGGPTSMNTEAFF | TGTGCCAGCTCACCGAGGACAGGGGGCCCGACCAGTATGAACACTGAAGCTTTCTTT
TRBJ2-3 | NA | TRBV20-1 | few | CSAREGATDTQYF | TGCAGTGCTAGAGAAGGAGCGACAGATACGCAGTATTTT
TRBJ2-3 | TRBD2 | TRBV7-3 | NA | CASSSGLAGGRDQSDTQYF | TGTGCCAGCAGCTCGGGACTAGCGGGGGGGCGGGACCAGTCAGATACGCAGTATTTT
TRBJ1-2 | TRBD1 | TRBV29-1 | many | CSVVPGTDPYGYTF | TGCAGCGTTGTACCCGGGACAGACCCCTATGGCTACACCTTC
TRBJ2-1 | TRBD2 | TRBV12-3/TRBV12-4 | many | CASSLGGLAGRPEEQFF | TGTGCCAGCAGTTTGGGGGGACTAGCGGGGAGGCCTGAGGAGCAGTTCTTC
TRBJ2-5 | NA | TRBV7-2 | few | CASSSEPGLQETQYF | TGTGCCAGCAGCTCGGAACCGGGACTGCAAGAGACCCAGTACTTC
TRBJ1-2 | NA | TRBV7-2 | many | CASSFGQYDYGYTF | TGTGCCAGCAGCTTTGGACAGTACGACTATGGCTACACCTTC
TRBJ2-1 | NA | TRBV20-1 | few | CSARAQGSYNEQFF | TGCAGTGCTAGAGCTCAGGGCTCCTACAATGAGCAGTTCTTC
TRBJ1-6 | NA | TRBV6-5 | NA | CASSYSGLRRSPLHF | TGTGCCAGCAGTTACTCGGGTCTGCGCCGTTCACCCCTCCACTTT
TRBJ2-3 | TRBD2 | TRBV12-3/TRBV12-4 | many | CASSFLKRGAYSKTPNTQYF | TGTGCCAGCAGTTTCCTCAAGCGGGGGGCCTACTCGAAAACCCCTAATACGCAGTATTTT
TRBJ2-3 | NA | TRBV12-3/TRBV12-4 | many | CASSTKVGTQYF | TGTGCCAGCAGTACTAAAGTGGGTACGCAGTATTTT